The 26 T cell receptor beta chains below were found in one sample sequenced in a study of cytomegalovirus exposure and HLA in healthy donors. A multiplex PCR was run with 60 Vbeta primers and 13 Jbeta primers. Libraries were prepared by immunoSEQ multiplex PCR; TCRdb keeps only in-frame clonotypes and omits some of them. The sample consists of 150,000 to 200,000 clones, roughly 80% of them appearing once. The sequenced sample consisted of PBMCs. All receptors come from a female donor in good health and CMV-seronegative.

The rearrangement joins TRBV5-1 to TRBJ2-3; 8 bases fit TRBD1. The CDR3 is 16 amino acids. With 4 bases clipped from V and 0 bases from J, the junction kept 7 bases outside the gene matches. Germline lookup yields CDR1 SGHRS and CDR2 YFSETQ. The CDR3 coding sequence is TGCGCCAGCAGCATAGGGACAGGTCCTAGCACAGATACGCAGTATTTT. It specifies CASSIGTGPSTDTQYF.

The rearrangement uses TRBV9 and TRBJ1-1, with D tentatively TRBD1 (5 bases). The CDR3 has 14 residues. CDR1 and CDR2 from the germline V gene are SGDLS and YYNGEE. With 0 bases removed from V and 10 bases from J, the gap between germline ends came to 16 bases. CDR3 loop: CASSVGSGLDSAFF. The CDR3 coding sequence is TGTGCCAGCAGCGTAGGATCAGGGTTAGACTCAGCTTTCTTT.

This clone was recorded a few times. This chain links TRBV2 with TRBJ1-1; no clear D gene. In germline, CDR1 is SNHLY, CDR2 FYNNEI. The CDR3 extends over 13 amino acids. Trimming left V 4 bases short and J 1 base short, with 7 bases between. CDR3 nucleotide sequence: TGTGCCAGCAGTGCCTACCCGAACACTGAAGCTTTCTTT. It encodes CASSAYPNTEAFF.

A note on this clone: Other DNA sequences within the sample encode an identical CDR3. The rearrangement joins TRBV9 to TRBJ2-5; TRBD2 matches at 7 bases. Germline V gene lookup returns CDR1 SGDLS and CDR2 YYNGEE. The CDR3 consists of 13 residues. With V trimmed by 0 bases and J by 5 bases, 1 base remained unmatched. The CDR3 protein is CASSVGGGETQYF. CDR3 nucleotide sequence: TGTGCCAGCAGCGTAGGGGGAGGGGAGACCCAGTACTTC.

The J gene is TRBJ1-2, the V gene TRBV27; 8 bases fit TRBD1. The CDR3 has 14 residues. The ends lost 5 bases at V and 4 bases at J; junction bases unmatched: 6. Germline V lookup: CDR1 MNHEY, CDR2 SMNVEV (reference sequence). The CDR3, as DNA: TGTGCCAGCAGTCCCGGGACAGGTGTCTATGGCTACACCTTC. Its translation is CASSPGTGVYGYTF.

The J gene is TRBJ1-2, the V gene TRBV9; TRBD1 matches 7 bases. V was clipped by 6 bases and J by 4 bases; unmatched bases: 9. CDR3 length: 14 residues. Germline assignment: CDR1 SGDLS and CDR2 YYNGEE. This CDR3 reads CASNLGQLGYGYTF. The CDR3 nucleotides read TGTGCCAGCAACCTGGGACAGTTAGGCTATGGCTACACCTTC. Full variable domain (missing parts from reference TRBV9 and TRBJ1-2): DSGVTQTPKHLITATGQRVTLRCSPRSGDLSVYWYQQSLDQGLQFLIQYYNGEERAKGNILERFSAQQFPDLHSELNLSSLELGDSALYFCASNLGQLGYGYTFGSGTRLTVV.

The CDR3 loop is CAISESNAGGIGAEAFF. In DNA, the CDR3 is TGTGCCATCAGTGAGTCGAACGCAGGGGGCATAGGGGCTGAAGCTTTCTTT. The gene calls are TRBV10-3 and TRBJ1-1, with 8 nucleotides matching TRBD1. Germline values: CDR1 ENHRY, CDR2 SYGVKD. The CDR3 spans 17 residues. Trimming at V came to 0 bases and at J to 6 bases, leaving 12 bases not matched to a gene.

This chain joins TRBV6-1 and TRBJ1-1, with 7 nucleotides matching TRBD1. The germline CDR1 and CDR2 sequences are MNHNS and SASEGT. CDR3 length: 12 amino acids. The trim removed 10 bases at V and 4 bases at J, leaving 6 bases unmatched. The CDR3 coding sequence is TGTGCCACCCTCCCAGGGGGCACTGAAGCTTTCTTT. This encodes CATLPGGTEAFF.

Regarding this clone: The identical CDR3 is also encoded by other nucleotide sequences in the sample. J is TRBJ2-2 and V is TRBV9; D gene uncertain. The CDR3 length is 15 residues. Germline values: CDR1 SGDLS, CDR2 YYNGEE. V was clipped by 0 bases and J by 2 bases, with 8 bases between them. CDR3 bases: TGTGCCAGCAGCGTAGGAAATAGCAACACCGGGGAGCTGTTTTTT. It is translated as CASSVGNSNTGELFF. The full variable domain, rest sourced from reference TRBV9 and TRBJ2-2, is DSGVTQTPKHLITATGQRVTLRCSPRSGDLSVYWYQQSLDQGLQFLIQYYNGEERAKGNILERFSAQQFPDLHSELNLSSLELGDSALYFCASSVGNSNTGELFFGEGSRLTVL.

This rearrangement joins TRBV5-1 to TRBJ1-2; 7 bases map to TRBD1. The CDR3 has 16 residues. Trimming removed 0 bases from V and 8 bases from J; junction bases left unmatched: 13. Per germline, CDR1 SGHRS and CDR2 YFSETQ. CDR3 DNA: TGCGCCAGCAGCTTGGCCGGGGGACAGCCCTTTGGAGGCTACACCTTC. Amino acid sequence: CASSLAGGQPFGGYTF.

J is TRBJ2-7 and V is TRBV5-1, with TRBD2 matching over 12 bases. CDR1 SGHRS and CDR2 YFSETQ come from the germline V gene. The CDR3 has 17 amino acids. V shed 5 bases, J shed 1 base, and the junction held 10 bases outside the gene matches. CDR3 loop: CASRTGLTSGRSYEQYF. The CDR3 DNA follows: TGCGCCAGCAGGACAGGGTTGACTAGCGGGAGATCCTACGAGCAGTACTTC.

DNA for the CDR3: TGTGCCACCTCCGAGACAGGGGACTACGAGCAGTACTTC. Its translation: CATSETGDYEQYF. The genes are TRBV19 and TRBJ2-7; 8 positions match TRBD1. Germline assignment: CDR1 LNHDA and CDR2 SQIVND (reference sequence). The CDR3 runs to 13 residues. Trimming cost V 10 bases and J 3 bases; bases outside gene matches: 8.

This clone was picked up one time. The V and J genes are TRBV19 and TRBJ2-1; 13 nucleotides line up with TRBD2. In germline, CDR1 is LNHDA, CDR2 SQIVND (reference sequence). The CDR3 is made up of 16 amino acids. Unmatched junction bases numbered 7, after V lost 9 bases and J lost 2 bases. The CDR3 DNA reads as TGTGCCAGACCGACGGGACTAGCGGGACCCTACAATGAGCAGTTCTTC. This encodes CARPTGLAGPYNEQFF.

Only a few counts were recorded for this clone. In the same sample, other DNA sequences code for this CDR3. Written as DNA, the CDR3 is TGTGCCAGCAGCCCTGCGGGGACTGAAGCTTTCTTT. It yields the protein CASSPAGTEAFF. The V and J genes are TRBV9 and TRBJ1-1; unclear D gene. Trimming left V 4 bases short and J 5 bases short, with 9 bases between. Germline V lookup: CDR1 SGDLS, CDR2 YYNGEE. This CDR3 comprises 12 residues.

This rearrangement joins TRBV5-1 to TRBJ1-1, with 8 positions matching TRBD1. Trimming at V came to 2 bases and at J to 0 bases, leaving 12 bases not matched to a gene. The CDR3 contains 18 residues. Germline CDR1 is SGHRS and CDR2 is YFSETQ. CDR3 in amino acids: CASSFSSPSTGVNTEAFF. For the CDR3, the DNA is TGCGCCAGCAGCTTCTCCTCACCTTCGACAGGGGTGAACACTGAAGCTTTCTTT.

The chain has TRBV6-5 and TRBJ1-1; D ambiguous. The V and J ends lost 4 bases and 5 bases respectively, with 8 bases between them. Germline V lookup: CDR1 MNHEY, CDR2 SVGAGI. The CDR3 has 12 amino acids. Here the CDR3 reads CASSSLYTEAFF. DNA of the CDR3: TGTGCCAGCAGTTCTTTATATACTGAAGCTTTCTTT.

The rearrangement joins TRBV7-6 to TRBJ2-1, with D perhaps TRBD2 (6 bases). The germline CDR1 and CDR2 sequences are SGHVS and FNYEAQ. The V gene lost 5 bases and the J gene lost 10 bases, with 21 bases spanning the gap. CDR3 length: 15 residues. CDR3 DNA: TGTGCCAGCAGCCCACCGGGACTGGCCCTTCGAGAGCAGTTCTTC. It is translated as CASSPPGLALREQFF.

The rearrangement uses TRBV9 and TRBJ1-2; D is perhaps TRBD1 (6 bases). Germline assignment: CDR1 SGDLS and CDR2 YYNGEE. This CDR3 is built from 16 residues. The ends were cut back, 0 bases at V and 4 bases at J, with 16 bases in the middle. In DNA form, the CDR3 reads TGTGCCAGCAGCGTAGCCGGACAGTCGACCTCCTATGGCTACACCTTC. This sequence encodes CASSVAGQSTSYGYTF.

This clone was seen more than once but under ten times. The chain joins TRBV5-1 to TRBJ1-1; 7 bases are shared with TRBD1. The CDR3 consists of 15 residues. Germline CDR1 reads SGHRS; CDR2 reads YFSETQ. J lost 5 bases, V lost 4 bases, and 11 bases had no gene match. CDR3 nucleotides: TGCGCCAGCAGCAGGGCGACAGGGACGGGGACTGAAGCTTTCTTT. Translation: CASSRATGTGTEAFF.

V and J are TRBV19 and TRBJ1-6; possible D gene TRBD1, 6 bases. Trimming took off 4 bases at V and 3 bases at J, with 16 bases between the two ends. This CDR3 spans 17 amino acids. Germline values: CDR1 LNHDA, CDR2 SQIVND (reference sequence). DNA of the CDR3: TGTGCCAGTAGTAAGCGACAGGCGGAATACTATAATTCACCCCTCCACTTT. Amino acids: CASSKRQAEYYNSPLHF.

The chain employs TRBV2 and TRBJ2-3; the match to TRBD2 covers 7 bases. This CDR3 contains 16 residues. V was clipped by 6 bases and J by 2 bases; unmatched bases: 11. Germline CDR1 SNHLY, CDR2 FYNNEI. The CDR3 sequence is CASRYPRTSDTDTQYF. For the CDR3, the DNA is TGTGCCAGCAGATACCCGAGGACTAGTGACACAGATACGCAGTATTTT.

V usage is TRBV30 and J usage is TRBJ1-1; the D is unclear. Germline CDR1 and CDR2: GTSNPN and SVGIG (reference sequence). The CDR3 totals 12 residues. V lost 5 bases to trimming and J lost 8 bases, with 15 bases between them. CDR3 DNA sequence: TGTGCCTGGTCCAACGGTAAAACGGAAGCTTTCTTT. As protein: CAWSNGKTEAFF.

V gene TRBV11-2 combines with J gene TRBJ1-1; D is unresolved. Germline V gives CDR1 SGHAT, CDR2 FQNNGV. Trimming shortened V by 0 bases and J by 0 bases, and 5 bases separated the two germline ends. The CDR3 runs to 14 residues. This CDR3 reads CASSLDTVNTEAFF. CDR3 DNA sequence: TGTGCCAGCAGCTTAGATACGGTGAACACTGAAGCTTTCTTT.

The rearrangement uses TRBV10-3 and TRBJ1-1; 7 bases map to TRBD1. V lost 1 base, J lost 0 bases, and 2 bases stayed unmatched. CDR1 and CDR2 from the germline V gene are ENHRY and SYGVKD. The CDR3 consists of 15 residues. The chain's CDR3 is CAISEWGQLNTEAFF. In DNA, the CDR3 is TGTGCCATCAGTGAGTGGGGACAGCTGAACACTGAAGCTTTCTTT.

V and J are TRBV19 and TRBJ1-5; 12 positions match TRBD1. V lost 5 bases and J lost 6; bases outside the gene matches: 5. The CDR3 loop spans 15 amino acids. CDR1 and CDR2 (germline): LNHDA, SQIVND (reference sequence). The CDR3 sequence: CASSFGTGGGQPQHF. CDR3 nucleotide sequence: TGTGCCAGTAGTTTCGGGACAGGGGGCGGTCAGCCCCAGCATTTT.

The rearrangement links TRBV18 to TRBJ1-5; 10 bases fit TRBD1. CDR1 is KGHSH and CDR2 is LQKENI in the germline V gene. The CDR3 loop spans 20 amino acids. Trimming at V came to 4 bases and at J to 0 bases, leaving 15 bases not matched to a gene. DNA for the CDR3: TGTGCCAGCTCACAAGAACCCGGGACAGGGGTCGATTATAGCAATCAGCCCCAGCATTTT. Translating it yields CASSQEPGTGVDYSNQPQHF.